These T cell receptor beta chains were read from a single sample in a study of blood T cell repertoires in COVID-19. TCRdb keeps only in-frame clones here, not all; method: immunoSEQ multiplex PCR. This sample has roughly 80,000 clones, with roughly four fifths found just once. Material for sequencing was peripheral blood. Receptor source: an older man with acute or convalescent COVID-19. CDR3s include the opening cysteine and the closing phenylalanine or tryptophan. D genes are given only for firm matches. Clone size appears in some rows only: once, few, many, or a class for an expanded clone.

v_call: TRBV9
d_call: .
j_call: TRBJ1-1
clone_size: .
cdr3_aa: CASSAHTNTEAFF
cdr3_nt: TGTGCCAGCAGCGCGCACACGAACACTGAAGCTTTCTTT

v_call: TRBV7-6
d_call: TRBD2
j_call: TRBJ2-5
clone_size: .
cdr3_aa: CASSLGLAGGLQETQYF
cdr3_nt: TGTGCCAGCAGCTTAGGGCTAGCGGGGGGTCTCCAAGAGACCCAGTACTTC

v_call: TRBV9
d_call: TRBD2
j_call: TRBJ2-1
clone_size: .
cdr3_aa: CASSVTTGGSYNEQFF
cdr3_nt: TGTGCCAGCAGCGTAACAACGGGGGGCTCCTACAATGAGCAGTTCTTC

v_call: TRBV11-1
d_call: .
j_call: TRBJ2-7
clone_size: .
cdr3_aa: CASSVNRQLYEQYF
cdr3_nt: TGTGCCAGCAGCGTAAACCGACAGTTATACGAGCAGTACTTC

v_call: TRBV5-8
d_call: .
j_call: TRBJ1-4
clone_size: .
cdr3_aa: CASSLSGAGEKLFF
cdr3_nt: TGTGCCAGCAGCTTGTCAGGGGCTGGTGAAAAACTGTTTTTT

v_call: TRBV5-6
d_call: .
j_call: TRBJ2-5
clone_size: .
cdr3_aa: CASRNRNQETQYF
cdr3_nt: TGTGCCAGCAGAAACAGGAATCAGGAGACCCAGTACTTC

v_call: TRBV10-1
d_call: TRBD1
j_call: TRBJ1-5
clone_size: once
cdr3_aa: CASSGDRGRHQPQHF
cdr3_nt: TGCGCCAGCAGTGGGGACAGGGGTAGACATCAGCCCCAGCATTTT

v_call: TRBV27
d_call: TRBD1
j_call: TRBJ1-2
clone_size: .
cdr3_aa: CASSPQGQNYGYTF
cdr3_nt: TGTGCCAGCAGTCCCCAGGGACAGAACTATGGCTACACCTTC

v_call: TRBV25-1
d_call: .
j_call: TRBJ1-1
clone_size: .
cdr3_aa: CASSDPQGTGNTEAFF
cdr3_nt: TGTGCCAGCAGTGACCCTCAGGGGACGGGTAACACTGAAGCTTTCTTT

v_call: TRBV4-1
d_call: TRBD2
j_call: TRBJ2-3
clone_size: few
cdr3_aa: CACGKDGGAHTQYF
cdr3_nt: TGCGCCTGCGGGAAGGACGGGGGGGCCCATACGCAGTATTTT

v_call: TRBV5-1
d_call: .
j_call: TRBJ1-2
clone_size: .
cdr3_aa: CASSLVVGGIYGYTF
cdr3_nt: TGCGCCAGCAGCTTGGTGGTGGGGGGAATCTATGGCTACACCTTC

v_call: TRBV19
d_call: TRBD1
j_call: TRBJ1-6
clone_size: few
cdr3_aa: CASSIRDRETLHF
cdr3_nt: TGTGCCAGTAGTATCCGGGACAGGGAGACCCTCCACTTT

v_call: TRBV11-1
d_call: TRBD2
j_call: TRBJ2-2
clone_size: .
cdr3_aa: CASSNVAGANTGELFF
cdr3_nt: TGTGCCAGCAGCAACGTAGCGGGGGCGAACACCGGGGAGCTGTTTTTT

v_call: TRBV13
d_call: .
j_call: TRBJ1-3
clone_size: once
cdr3_aa: CASSPQGSGNTIYF
cdr3_nt: TGTGCCAGCAGCCCGCAGGGGTCAGGAAACACCATATATTTT

v_call: TRBV4-1
d_call: TRBD1
j_call: TRBJ1-1
clone_size: .
cdr3_aa: CASSQDRPGTGMAFF
cdr3_nt: TGCGCCAGCAGCCAAGACCGCCCCGGGACAGGGATGGCTTTCTTT

v_call: TRBV4-2
d_call: .
j_call: TRBJ2-2
clone_size: .
cdr3_aa: CASSQEPTGIDFVTGELFF
cdr3_nt: TGTGCCAGCAGCCAGGAACCCACAGGGATTGATTTTGTCACCGGGGAGCTGTTTTTT

v_call: TRBV3-1/TRBV3-2
d_call: TRBD1
j_call: TRBJ2-7
clone_size: .
cdr3_aa: CASSRNRGSYEQYF
cdr3_nt: TGTGCCAGCAGCCGAAACAGGGGTTCCTACGAGCAGTACTTC

v_call: TRBV7-9
d_call: TRBD1
j_call: TRBJ2-2
clone_size: .
cdr3_aa: CAPGVQGARYGGELFF
cdr3_nt: TGTGCCCCGGGGGTACAGGGGGCGCGTTACGGCGGGGAGCTGTTTTTT

v_call: TRBV18
d_call: .
j_call: TRBJ1-1
clone_size: .
cdr3_aa: CASSPQGGTEAFF
cdr3_nt: TGTGCCAGCTCACCTCAGGGTGGCACTGAAGCTTTCTTT

v_call: TRBV7-2
d_call: TRBD2
j_call: TRBJ2-1
clone_size: once
cdr3_aa: CASSATAGAYNEQFF
cdr3_nt: TGTGCCAGCTCCGCAACAGCGGGGGCCTACAATGAGCAGTTCTTC

v_call: TRBV5-4
d_call: .
j_call: TRBJ1-4
clone_size: .
cdr3_aa: CASSSQGSWEKLFF
cdr3_nt: TGTGCCAGCAGCTCCCAGGGATCTTGGGAAAAACTGTTTTTT

v_call: TRBV4-1
d_call: .
j_call: TRBJ2-2
clone_size: .
cdr3_aa: CASSQDSGTGELFF
cdr3_nt: TGCGCCAGCAGCCAAGATTCGGGGACCGGGGAGCTGTTTTTT

v_call: TRBV9
d_call: .
j_call: TRBJ2-1
clone_size: .
cdr3_aa: CASSVGGLAYNEQFF
cdr3_nt: TGTGCCAGCAGCGTAGGAGGGTTGGCCTACAATGAGCAGTTCTTC

v_call: TRBV6-1
d_call: .
j_call: TRBJ2-5
clone_size: once
cdr3_aa: CASSAQGGLAEETQYF
cdr3_nt: TGTGCCAGCAGTGCCCAAGGGGGGCTAGCGGAAGAGACCCAGTACTTC

v_call: TRBV6-6
d_call: .
j_call: TRBJ1-3
clone_size: .
cdr3_aa: CASRTSGGTSGNTIYF
cdr3_nt: TGTGCCAGCAGGACCTCGGGGGGCACCTCTGGAAACACCATATATTTT

v_call: TRBV19
d_call: TRBD1
j_call: TRBJ2-3
clone_size: .
cdr3_aa: CASSPYRGRDTQYF
cdr3_nt: TGTGCCAGTAGTCCTTACAGGGGTCGGGATACGCAGTATTTT

v_call: TRBV7-2
d_call: .
j_call: TRBJ2-7
clone_size: .
cdr3_aa: CASSGQTGSYEQYF
cdr3_nt: TGTGCCAGCAGCGGACAGACAGGCTCCTACGAGCAGTACTTC